The rows below give T cell receptor beta chains drawn from one sample of a study of cytomegalovirus exposure and HLA in healthy donors. Only in-frame clones appear in the TCRdb table, and some are missing; sequencing was by immunoSEQ multiplex PCR. Among 150,000 to 200,000 clones, about 90% were seen once, and the ten largest hold 3% to 3.5%. Sequenced input: PBMCs. Every receptor here comes from a woman between 18 and 29 years old in good health and CMV-seropositive. CDR3s include the opening cysteine and the closing phenylalanine or tryptophan. The D gene is left open where the match is weak. Size is stated for part of the rows, as once, few or many counts, or as a class when the clone is expanded.

D: TRBD2
V: TRBV7-2
size: NA
J: TRBJ2-3
length: 17
CDR3: CASSLAARGRAPDTQYF
DNA: TGTGCCAGCAGCTTAGCGGCCCGGGGGAGGGCCCCAGATACGCAGTATTTT

D: NA
V: TRBV27
size: NA
J: TRBJ2-1
length: 14
CDR3: CASIRRGTGGEQFF
DNA: TGTGCCAGCATTCGCAGGGGAACGGGTGGTGAGCAGTTCTTC

D: TRBD2
V: TRBV5-6
size: NA
J: TRBJ2-3
length: 16
CDR3: CASRRGLAGVTDTQYF
DNA: TGTGCCAGCAGAAGAGGACTAGCGGGAGTTACAGATACGCAGTATTTT

D: NA
V: TRBV5-1
size: NA
J: TRBJ2-1
length: 16
CDR3: CASSLGVSVAYNEQFF
DNA: TGCGCCAGCAGCTTGGGTGTGAGTGTCGCCTACAATGAGCAGTTCTTC

D: TRBD2
V: TRBV19
size: once
J: TRBJ2-7
length: 17
CDR3: CASSSRLAGGPEYEQYF
DNA: TGTGCCAGTAGTTCAAGACTAGCGGGAGGGCCGGAGTACGAGCAGTACTTC

D: TRBD2
V: TRBV29-1
size: NA
J: TRBJ2-7
length: 14
CDR3: CSVESPAGRYEQYF
DNA: TGCAGCGTTGAGTCTCCAGCGGGACGTTACGAGCAGTACTTC

D: TRBD2
V: TRBV29-1
size: NA
J: TRBJ2-3
length: 12
CDR3: CSARLATDTQYF
DNA: TGCAGCGCACGACTAGCGACAGATACGCAGTATTTT

D: TRBD1
V: TRBV10-2
size: NA
J: TRBJ2-7
length: 15
CDR3: CASSEPDRVSYEQYF
DNA: TGCGCCAGCAGTGAGCCTGACAGGGTATCCTACGAGCAGTACTTC

D: NA
V: TRBV5-4
size: NA
J: TRBJ2-7
length: 12
CDR3: CASSFDSQRQYF
DNA: TGTGCCAGCAGCTTCGACAGCCAAAGGCAGTACTTC

D: NA
V: TRBV5-1
size: NA
J: TRBJ1-1
length: 15
CDR3: CASSLYGGLNTEAFF
DNA: TGCGCCAGCAGCTTGTACGGGGGTCTGAACACTGAAGCTTTCTTT